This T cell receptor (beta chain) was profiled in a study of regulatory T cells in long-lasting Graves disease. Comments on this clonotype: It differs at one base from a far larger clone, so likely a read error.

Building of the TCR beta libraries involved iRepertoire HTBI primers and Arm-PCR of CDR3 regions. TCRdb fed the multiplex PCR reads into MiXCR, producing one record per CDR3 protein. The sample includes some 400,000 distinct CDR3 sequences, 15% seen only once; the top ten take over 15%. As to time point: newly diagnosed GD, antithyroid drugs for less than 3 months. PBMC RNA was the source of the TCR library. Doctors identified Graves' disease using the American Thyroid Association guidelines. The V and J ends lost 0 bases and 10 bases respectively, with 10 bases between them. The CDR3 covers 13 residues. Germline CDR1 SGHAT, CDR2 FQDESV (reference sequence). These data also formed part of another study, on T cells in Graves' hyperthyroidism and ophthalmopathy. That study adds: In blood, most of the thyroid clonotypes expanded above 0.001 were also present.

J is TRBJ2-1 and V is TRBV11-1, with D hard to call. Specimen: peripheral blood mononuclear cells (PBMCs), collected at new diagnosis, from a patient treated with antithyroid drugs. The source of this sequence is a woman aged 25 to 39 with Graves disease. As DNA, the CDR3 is TGTGCCAGCAGCTTAGCCCTAGGTTACGAGCAGTTCTTC. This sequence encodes CASSLALGYEQFF.